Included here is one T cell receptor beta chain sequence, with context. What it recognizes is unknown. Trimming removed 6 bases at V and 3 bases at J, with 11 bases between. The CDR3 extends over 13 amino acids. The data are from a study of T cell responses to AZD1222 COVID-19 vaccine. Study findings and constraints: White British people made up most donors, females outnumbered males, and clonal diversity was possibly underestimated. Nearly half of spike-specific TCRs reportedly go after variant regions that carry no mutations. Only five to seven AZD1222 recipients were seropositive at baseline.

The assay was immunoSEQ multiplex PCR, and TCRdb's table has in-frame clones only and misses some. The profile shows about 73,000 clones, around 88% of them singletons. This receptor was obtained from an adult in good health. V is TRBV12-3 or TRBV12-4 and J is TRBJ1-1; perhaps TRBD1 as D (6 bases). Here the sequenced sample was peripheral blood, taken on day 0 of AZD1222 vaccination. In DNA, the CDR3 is TGTGCCAGCAGCGCGACAGGAGACACTGAAGCTTTCTTT. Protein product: CASSATGDTEAFF.